These T cell receptor beta chains were read from a single sample in a study of blood T cell repertoires in COVID-19. The data were produced by immunoSEQ multiplex PCR, yet TCRdb's version contains in-frame clones alone and is incomplete. The sample consists of over 85,000 clones, around 87% of them appearing once. The sequenced material came from peripheral blood. Every receptor here comes from a human donor in a cohort sampled during active COVID-19. Each CDR3 is given with its conserved first and last residue. The D gene is left open where the match is weak. Part of the rows lack a size; the others show once, few, many or a class for expanded clones.

v_call	j_call	d_call	clone_size	cdr3_nt	cdr3_aa
TRBV5-1	TRBJ2-7	-	few	TGCGCCAGCAGCTTATCGGTAGCTTCCTACGAGCAGTACTTC	CASSLSVASYEQYF
TRBV19	TRBJ2-4	-	-	TGTGCCAGTAGTTCCTACCGCGGGACGCTAAAAAACATTCAGTACTTC	CASSSYRGTLKNIQYF
TRBV25-1	TRBJ2-5	TRBD1	-	TGTGCCACCCGCAGGGGGAGTCAAGAGACCCAGTACTTC	CATRRGSQETQYF
TRBV19	TRBJ2-1	TRBD2	-	TGTGCCAGTTCCTATAGTGGGACTAGCGCCTACAATGAGCAGTTCTTC	CASSYSGTSAYNEQFF
TRBV7-9	TRBJ1-4	TRBD1	-	TGTGCCAGCACACCGACAGGGATGGCGACTAATGAAAAACTGTTTTTT	CASTPTGMATNEKLFF
TRBV13	TRBJ2-2	-	-	TGTGCCAGCAGCTCCCTATCCGGGAATCGGCTGTTTTTT	CASSSLSGNRLFF
TRBV4-3	TRBJ1-1	-	-	TGCGCCAGCAGCCCCTATCAGAACACTGAAGCTTTCTTT	CASSPYQNTEAFF
TRBV27	TRBJ2-4	TRBD2	-	TGTGCCAGCAGCCGGGGACTAGCGGGAGGGGTAGGGGCCAAAAACATTCAGTACTTC	CASSRGLAGGVGAKNIQYF
TRBV5-6	TRBJ1-1	TRBD1	-	TGTGCCAGCAGTTTCTACAGGGGGAACACTGAAGCTTTCTTT	CASSFYRGNTEAFF
TRBV6-5	TRBJ2-7	TRBD2	-	TGTGCCAGCAGTTACGAGCGGGGGGCCTACGAGCAGTACTTC	CASSYERGAYEQYF
TRBV21-1	TRBJ2-7	-	-	TGTGCCAGCAGCAAAGCGGGGCTAAACGGCGAGCAGTACTTC	CASSKAGLNGEQYF
TRBV19	TRBJ1-4	TRBD1	-	TGTGCCAGTAGTCAGGGGGTAGGGTTGGGTGAAAAACTGTTTTTT	CASSQGVGLGEKLFF
TRBV7-2	TRBJ2-1	TRBD1	-	TGTGCCAGCACCTCCGGGACAGGGGGCGTTTATGAGCAGTTCTTC	CASTSGTGGVYEQFF
TRBV5-4	TRBJ1-1	-	-	TGTGCCAGCAGCTTGGGGCGGTTGAACACTGAAGCTTTCTTT	CASSLGRLNTEAFF
TRBV5-6	TRBJ2-1	TRBD2	-	TGTGCCAGCAGCCTCCGGGTGTCCGGGGGGATCTCCTACAATGAGCAGTTCTTC	CASSLRVSGGISYNEQFF
TRBV10-2	TRBJ1-2	TRBD1	-	TGCGCCAGCAGTCCCACCGGGACAGGGGGCGCCCCTAACTATGGCTACACCTTC	CASSPTGTGGAPNYGYTF
TRBV5-1	TRBJ1-4	-	-	TGCGCCAGCACAGTTGCAACTAATGAAAAACTGTTTTTT	CASTVATNEKLFF
TRBV6-5	TRBJ2-3	-	few	TGTGCCAGCAGTTACGGTAGGGGGTCAGATACGCAGTATTTT	CASSYGRGSDTQYF
TRBV6-5	TRBJ2-2	-	few	TGTGCCAGCAGTTACGGGGGGAGCGGGGAGCTGTTTTTT	CASSYGGSGELFF
TRBV4-2	TRBJ2-3	-	-	TGTGCCAGCAGCCCCAGCGTCCCATTTAGCACAGATACGCAGTATTTT	CASSPSVPFSTDTQYF
TRBV4-3	TRBJ2-7	TRBD1	few	TGCGCCAGCAGCCAAGAAGCTCCGGGACAGGGACTTTACGAGCAGTACTTC	CASSQEAPGQGLYEQYF
TRBV11-2	TRBJ2-7	-	once	TGTGCCAGCAGCCCCGCCTACGAGCAGTACTTC	CASSPAYEQYF
TRBV9	TRBJ2-2	-	once	TGTGCCAGCAGCGTAGGAGATAGCGAGACCACCGGGGAGCTGTTTTTT	CASSVGDSETTGELFF
TRBV7-2	TRBJ2-1	-	-	TGTGCCAGCAGCTTAGCGGGGGGGCTCGCCAATGAGCAGTTCTTC	CASSLAGGLANEQFF
TRBV6-6	TRBJ2-2	-	once	TGTGCCAGCAGTAGCTACCGAATGAACACCGGGGAGCTGTTTTTT	CASSSYRMNTGELFF
TRBV19	TRBJ1-5	TRBD1	-	TGTGCCAGTAGTACTAGAACTTCCGGGACAGGGGGTCAGCCCCAGCATTTT	CASSTRTSGTGGQPQHF
TRBV9	TRBJ2-1	TRBD2	-	TGTGCCAGCAGCGTAGAGCCCACTAGCGGGAGTCCGGAAAATGAGCAGTTCTTC	CASSVEPTSGSPENEQFF
TRBV5-4	TRBJ1-5	-	-	TGTGCCAGCAGCACGTCAGCGGGTCCTAATCAGCCCCAGCATTTT	CASSTSAGPNQPQHF
TRBV5-6	TRBJ2-5	-	-	TGTGCCAGCAGCTTGGCCGGTTATCAGGTTATAAGCCAGGAGACCCAGTACTTC	CASSLAGYQVISQETQYF
TRBV19	TRBJ1-5	-	-	TGTGCCAGTAGTGGCCCTCTACAGGGTGGGTATAATCAGCCCCAGCATTTT	CASSGPLQGGYNQPQHF
TRBV19	TRBJ1-2	-	-	TGTGCCAGTCGACGAGGGCCAGTAAACTATGGCTACACCTTC	CASRRGPVNYGYTF
TRBV7-8	TRBJ1-1	-	once	TGTGCCAGCCATAAAGGGGGAGAAGCTTTCTTT	CASHKGGEAFF
TRBV7-9	TRBJ2-1	-	-	TGTGCCAGCAGTGATAAAGCTCTTTTCGGAGTTGGGTTCTTC	CASSDKALFGVGFF
TRBV25-1	TRBJ2-5	-	-	TGTGCCAGCAGTGAACAGGGGAAAGAGACCCAGTACTTC	CASSEQGKETQYF
TRBV4-3	TRBJ2-7	TRBD1	-	TGCGCCAGCAGCCAAGGACAGGGCTCCTACGAGCAGTACTTC	CASSQGQGSYEQYF
TRBV7-8	TRBJ1-1	-	-	TGTGCCAGCAGCCACCAGTACATCACTGAAGCTTTCTTT	CASSHQYITEAFF
TRBV29-1	TRBJ2-1	TRBD2	-	TGCAGCGTTGGTGGGACTAGCGGGGGTCGAGAGCAGTTCTTC	CSVGGTSGGREQFF
TRBV10-3	TRBJ2-3	TRBD2	-	TGTGCCATCAGGGGTAGCGGGAACGCAGATACGCAGTATTTT	CAIRGSGNADTQYF
TRBV14	TRBJ2-3	TRBD1	-	TGTGCCAGCAGCCAAGTGGGCAGGGGGCGGACAGATACGCAGTATTTT	CASSQVGRGRTDTQYF
TRBV28	TRBJ2-7	TRBD2	once	TGTGCCAGCAGTTTCCACCTAGCGGCCCTCTCCTACGAGCAGTACTTC	CASSFHLAALSYEQYF
TRBV7-8	TRBJ2-3	TRBD2	-	TGTGCCAGCAGCTCAGAACTAGCGGGAGGTCCAGATACGCAGTATTTT	CASSSELAGGPDTQYF
TRBV7-6	TRBJ2-2	TRBD2	-	TGTGCCAGCAGCTTAGACCGGCTAGCGGGACCGAGGGGGAACACCGGGGAGCTGTTTTTT	CASSLDRLAGPRGNTGELFF
TRBV7-8	TRBJ2-7	TRBD2	-	TGTGCCAGCAGCACCAGGAGGCTAGCGGTCTCCTACGAGCAGTACTTC	CASSTRRLAVSYEQYF
TRBV27	TRBJ1-1	-	-	TGTGCCAGCAGTCCTGACACAGGGTTGCACACTGAAGCTTTCTTT	CASSPDTGLHTEAFF
TRBV24-1	TRBJ2-5	-	-	TGTGCCACCAGTGATTCGTTTCAGGCCAGGGGTCAAGAGACCCAGTACTTC	CATSDSFQARGQETQYF
TRBV27	TRBJ2-5	-	-	TGTGCCAGCAGTTTAGGAGGGCGTGGGGAGACCCAGTACTTC	CASSLGGRGETQYF
TRBV29-1	TRBJ2-7	TRBD2	-	TGCAGCGTTGAGGGGGGGAAGTCCTACGAGCAGTACTTC	CSVEGGKSYEQYF
TRBV18	TRBJ2-1	-	-	TGTGCCAGCTCACCATACGGTAATGAGCAGTTCTTC	CASSPYGNEQFF
TRBV6-4	TRBJ1-2	-	-	TGTGCCAGCAGTCCGAGGTGGGGCGATTACTATGGCTACACCTTC	CASSPRWGDYYGYTF
TRBV4-1	TRBJ2-7	-	-	TGCGCCAGCAGCCAAGAGGAAGCAGGGGCCCTCGGTGAGCAGTACTTC	CASSQEEAGALGEQYF
TRBV5-5	TRBJ2-7	TRBD2	-	TGTGCCAGCAGCTTTGCAGCGGGAGGGCCCTTCTACGAGCAGTACTTC	CASSFAAGGPFYEQYF